This TCR beta chain is drawn from a study of T cells generated in artificial thymic organoids. Study-wide background: Some experiments further sorted thymic T cells to remove CD4 immature single positive or double positive precursors. Study-level findings and limits: Organoid-derived CD8 T cells had diversity comparable to thymic and blood naive cells.

The CDR3 runs 13 residues. The germline V gene encodes CDR1 SGHTA and CDR2 FQGNSA. Trimming pared 0 bases from V and 6 bases from J, leaving 6 bases between. Organoid and thymic CD3+TCRalphabeta+CD8 single positive T cells were FACS sorted before RNA extraction. RNA was purified from roughly 40,000 to 200,000 sorted cells per sample. By frequency in the sample, this clonotype is medium-sized. Its target is unknown. Separate semi-nested PCRs amplified TCRalpha and TCRbeta libraries using constant-region reverse primers in TRAC or TRBC. TCRdb called the 5' RACE reads again in MiXCR, with one record for every CDR3 protein. Of around 9,300 distinct CDR3 sequences in the sample, approximately 20% were seen once.

This chain uses TRBV7-2 with TRBJ2-1; D gene unclear. This clonotype was obtained from a human donor who gave cord blood stem cells for thymic organoid culture, a cardiac surgery patient who gave postnatal thymus, or a blood donor (not recorded which). Sequenced sample: naive CD8+ T cells from the thymus. The subset was: CD3+TCRalphabeta+CD8SP T cells; for blood, CD45RO-CCR7+ naive CD8+ T cells. The CDR3 protein is CASSLANRNEQFF. CDR3 DNA sequence: TGTGCCAGCAGCTTAGCGAACCGCAATGAGCAGTTCTTC.